The T cell receptor beta chain under discussion was sequenced for a study of early stage breast cancer tumors. The data were produced by immunoSEQ multiplex PCR, yet TCRdb's version contains in-frame clones alone and is incomplete. Here the sample spans about 6,000 clones, about 73% being singletons. The CDR3 length is 15 residues. Germline CDR1 reads SGHTA; CDR2 reads FQGNSA. Trimming removed 4 bases at V and 0 bases at J, with 12 bases between. The chain couples TRBV7-2 to TRBJ2-5; possible D gene TRBD2, 6 bases. The origin of this receptor is a person between 65 and 79 years old with breast cancer. Material for sequencing was normal breast tissue next to the tumor. The CDR3 bases are TGTGCCAGCAGCTGGGGGGACGCGTACCAAGAGACCCAGTACTTC. It encodes CASSWGDAYQETQYF.